This T cell receptor (beta chain) originates from a study of T cells in Graves' hyperthyroidism and ophthalmopathy. The patients, who ranged from 18 to 65 in age, presented with newly diagnosed hyperthyroidism lasting under 2 months. Germline V gene sequence: CDR1 MDHEN, CDR2 SYDVKM. The CDR3 has 19 residues. Trimming cost V 6 bases and J 6 bases; bases outside gene matches: 17. Authors of the study amplified TCR beta CDR3 regions from RNA transcripts. Researchers ran a first-round RT-PCR on the TCR CDR3 using the HTBI primer set. Each CDR3 protein is one row after TCRdb ran MiXCR on the multiplex PCR reads. The repertoire consists of under 650,000 distinct CDR3 sequences, with around 15% occurring once and the leading ten covering over 3.5%.

This TCR was sampled from a woman between 25 and 40 years old with Graves' hyperthyroidism. The genes are TRBV28 and TRBJ2-1; 13 bases agree with TRBD2. Sequenced material: blood. Written as DNA, the CDR3 is TGTGCCAGCAGACCTAACACCCGTCGGACTAGCGGGAGATCCAATGAGCAGTTCTTC. It is translated as CASRPNTRRTSGRSNEQFF. The complete variable domain, with remaining parts taken from reference TRBV28 and TRBJ2-1, reads DVKVTQSSRYLVKRTGEKVFLECVQDMDHENMFWYRQDPGLGLRLIYFSYDVKMKEKGDIPEGYSVSREKKERFSLILESASTNQTSMYLCASRPNTRRTSGRSNEQFFGPGTRLTVL.